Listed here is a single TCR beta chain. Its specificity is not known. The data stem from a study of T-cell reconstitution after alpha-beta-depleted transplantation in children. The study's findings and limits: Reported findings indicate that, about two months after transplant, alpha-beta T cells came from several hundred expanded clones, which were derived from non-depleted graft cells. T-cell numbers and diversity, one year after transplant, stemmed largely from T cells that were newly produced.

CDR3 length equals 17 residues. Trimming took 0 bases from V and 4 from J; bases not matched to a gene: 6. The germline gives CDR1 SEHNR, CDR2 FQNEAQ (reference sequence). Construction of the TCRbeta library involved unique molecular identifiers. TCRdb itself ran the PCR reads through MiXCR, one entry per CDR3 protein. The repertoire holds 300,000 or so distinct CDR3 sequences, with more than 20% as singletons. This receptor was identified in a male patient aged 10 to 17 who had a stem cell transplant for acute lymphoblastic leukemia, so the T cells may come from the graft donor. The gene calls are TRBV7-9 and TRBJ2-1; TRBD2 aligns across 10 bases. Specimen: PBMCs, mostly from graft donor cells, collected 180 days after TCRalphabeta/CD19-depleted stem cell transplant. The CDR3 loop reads CASSLALAGEGYNEQFF. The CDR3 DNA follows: TGTGCCAGCAGCTTAGCGCTAGCGGGAGAGGGGTACAATGAGCAGTTCTTC.